This TCR beta chain came from a study of blood T cells in healthy people across ages. Study outcomes and limitations: Among long-lived donors, naive CD4+ cells were more numerous and diversity higher than in aged donors.

As for this clonotype: The antigen is undetermined.

The authors ran a second PCR of about 6 to 11 cycles using a sample-barcoded 5' primer and a J-beta primer mix. One entry per CDR3 protein results from TCRdb running MiXCR on the 5' RACE reads. Of about 1.1 million distinct CDR3 sequences in the sample, 30% to 40% were seen once. The sample was blood. This TCR derives from a man between 18 and 35 years old in good health.

The CDR3 coding sequence is TGTGCCAGCAGCGTAGGAGTGGCAGGGGGTACTGAAGCTTTCTTT. This codes for CASSVGVAGGTEAFF. This rearrangement joins TRBV9 to TRBJ1-1, with 7 bases lining up with TRBD1. The CDR3 contains 15 residues. Germline V gene data show CDR1 as SGDLS and CDR2 as YYNGEE. The V gene end was trimmed by 0 bases and the J gene end by 5 bases; junction bases not matched to a gene: 7.